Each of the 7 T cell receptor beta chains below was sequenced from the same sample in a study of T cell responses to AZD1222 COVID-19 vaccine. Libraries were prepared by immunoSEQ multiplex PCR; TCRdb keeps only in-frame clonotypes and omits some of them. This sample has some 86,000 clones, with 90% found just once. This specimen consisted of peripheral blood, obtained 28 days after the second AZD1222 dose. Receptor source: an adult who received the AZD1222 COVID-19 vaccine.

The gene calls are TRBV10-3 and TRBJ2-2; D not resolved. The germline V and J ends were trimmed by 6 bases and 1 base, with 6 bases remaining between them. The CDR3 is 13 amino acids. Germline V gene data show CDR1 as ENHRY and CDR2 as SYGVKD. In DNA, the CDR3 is TGTGCCATCAGGAAGGGGAACACCGGGGAGCTGTTTTTT. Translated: CAIRKGNTGELFF.

Written as DNA, the CDR3 is TGTGCCAGCAGTCTCGACGGAACCTACGAGCAGTACTTC. The encoded protein is CASSLDGTYEQYF. The V gene is TRBV9, the J gene TRBJ2-7, with unresolved D. Germline V CDR1 and CDR2: SGDLS, YYNGEE. With 5 bases removed from V and 2 bases from J, the gap between germline ends came to 11 bases. This CDR3 contains 13 residues. The entire variable domain, with the rest obtained from reference TRBV9 and TRBJ2-7, is as follows: DSGVTQTPKHLITATGQRVTLRCSPRSGDLSVYWYQQSLDQGLQFLIQYYNGEERAKGNILERFSAQQFPDLHSELNLSSLELGDSALYFCASSLDGTYEQYFGPGTRLTVT.

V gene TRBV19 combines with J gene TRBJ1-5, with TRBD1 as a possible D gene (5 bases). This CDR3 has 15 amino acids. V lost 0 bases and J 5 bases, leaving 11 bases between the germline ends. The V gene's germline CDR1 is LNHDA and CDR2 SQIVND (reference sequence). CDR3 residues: CASSIEEGVYQPQHF. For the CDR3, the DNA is TGTGCCAGTAGTATAGAAGAAGGGGTTTATCAGCCCCAGCATTTT.

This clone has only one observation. CDR3 DNA: TGTGCCACCAGTGGGACTAGCGGGGGGATCGGGGAGCTGTTTTTT. Encoded protein: CATSGTSGGIGELFF. The chain couples TRBV24-1 to TRBJ2-2; TRBD2 agrees at 14 bases. The germline V gene has CDR1 KGHDR and CDR2 SFDVKD. V trimming: 5 bases; J trimming: 7 bases; junction bases outside the gene matches: 2. The CDR3 is made up of 15 amino acids.

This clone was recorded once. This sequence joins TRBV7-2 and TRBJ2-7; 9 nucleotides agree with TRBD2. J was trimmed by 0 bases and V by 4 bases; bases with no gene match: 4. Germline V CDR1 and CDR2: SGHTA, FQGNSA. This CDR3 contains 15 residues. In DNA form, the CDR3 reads TGTGCCAGCAGCTCGCTAGCGGGGACCTCCTACGAGCAGTACTTC. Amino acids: CASSSLAGTSYEQYF.

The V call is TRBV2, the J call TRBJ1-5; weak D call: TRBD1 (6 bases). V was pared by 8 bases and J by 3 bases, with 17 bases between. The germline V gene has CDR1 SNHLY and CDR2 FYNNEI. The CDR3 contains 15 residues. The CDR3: CASGFGTGINQPQHF. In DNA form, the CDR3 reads TGTGCCAGCGGGTTCGGAACAGGGATCAATCAGCCCCAGCATTTT.

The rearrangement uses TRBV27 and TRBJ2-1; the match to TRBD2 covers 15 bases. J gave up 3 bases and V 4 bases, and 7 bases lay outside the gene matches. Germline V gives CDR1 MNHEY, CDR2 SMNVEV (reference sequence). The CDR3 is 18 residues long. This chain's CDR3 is CASSSGLAGGRYYNEQFF. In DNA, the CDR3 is TGTGCCAGCAGTTCAGGACTAGCGGGGGGGCGTTACTACAATGAGCAGTTCTTC.